This T cell receptor beta chain is from a study of T cell changes during pregnancy in multiple sclerosis. Method: immunoSEQ multiplex PCR; TCRdb's copy keeps in-frame clones and lacks some. The sample records fewer than 75,000 clones, about 91% being singletons. The CDR3 is 11 residues long. Germline V gives CDR1 SGDLS, CDR2 YYNGEE. The V and J ends lost 7 bases and 4 bases, in that order; junction bases with no gene match: 1. For this clone: At the DNA level, this CDR3 is encoded by other sequences in the same sample as well.

The sample consisted of CD8+ T cells from peripheral blood mononuclear cells, taken before pregnancy. The clonotype originates from a female donor with multiple sclerosis, enrolled in a pregnancy study. This sequence joins TRBV9 and TRBJ1-1, with 7 bases identical to TRBD1. The CDR3 sequence: CASSGGTEAFF. The CDR3 coding sequence is TGTGCCAGCTCAGGGGGCACTGAAGCTTTCTTT.